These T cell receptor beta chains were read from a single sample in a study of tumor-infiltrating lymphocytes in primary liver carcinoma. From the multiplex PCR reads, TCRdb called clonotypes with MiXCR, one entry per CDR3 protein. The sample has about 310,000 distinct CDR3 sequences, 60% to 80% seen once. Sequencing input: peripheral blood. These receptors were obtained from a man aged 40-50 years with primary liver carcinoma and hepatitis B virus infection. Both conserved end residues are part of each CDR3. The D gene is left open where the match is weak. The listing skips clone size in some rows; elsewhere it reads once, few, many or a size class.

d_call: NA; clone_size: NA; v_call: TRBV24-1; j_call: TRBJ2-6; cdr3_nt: TGTGCCACCAGCACAGGGTCTGGGGCCAACGTCCTGACTTTC; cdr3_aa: CATSTGSGANVLTF
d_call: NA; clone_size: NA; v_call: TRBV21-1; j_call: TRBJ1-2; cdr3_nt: TGTGCCAGCAGCACCCTGACGAGGGGGGAGGGGGGCTACACCTTC; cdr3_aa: CASSTLTRGEGGYTF
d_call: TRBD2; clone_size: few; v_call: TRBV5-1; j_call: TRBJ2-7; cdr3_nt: TGCGCCAGCAGCTTCAGCGGGGGAGAGCAGTACTTC; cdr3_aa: CASSFSGGEQYF
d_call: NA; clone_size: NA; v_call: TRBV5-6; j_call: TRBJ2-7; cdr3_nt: TGTGCCAGCCGCTTGCCGGGGGTCGGCGAGCAGTACTTC; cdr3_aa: CASRLPGVGEQYF
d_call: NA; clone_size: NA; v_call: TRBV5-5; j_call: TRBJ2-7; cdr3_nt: TGTGCCAGCAGCGAATGGGGTGGCAGTTTTAACTACGAGCAGTACTTC; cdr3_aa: CASSEWGGSFNYEQYF
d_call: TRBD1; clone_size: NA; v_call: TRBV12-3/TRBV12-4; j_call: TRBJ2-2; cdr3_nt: TGTGCCAGCATCTGGGGGACAGGGATCGGGGAGCTGTTTTTT; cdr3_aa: CASIWGTGIGELFF
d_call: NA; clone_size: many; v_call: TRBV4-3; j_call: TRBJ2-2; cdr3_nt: TGCGCCAGCAGCCAAGTGGGCGGGCTGACCGGGGAGCTGTTTTTT; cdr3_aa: CASSQVGGLTGELFF
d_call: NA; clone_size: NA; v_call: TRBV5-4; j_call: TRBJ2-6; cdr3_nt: TGTGCCGGCCCAACTGAGATCTCTGGGGCCAACGTCCTGACTTTC; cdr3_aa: CAGPTEISGANVLTF
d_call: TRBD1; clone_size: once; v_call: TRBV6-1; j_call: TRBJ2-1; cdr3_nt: TGTGCCAGCAGTTACGGGACAGATGCTTATGAGCAGTTCTTC; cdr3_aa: CASSYGTDAYEQFF
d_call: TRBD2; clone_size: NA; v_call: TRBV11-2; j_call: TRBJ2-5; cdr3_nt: TGTGTCAGCTGCTTAGGACTAGCGGGAAACCTAGAGACCCAGTACTTC; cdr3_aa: CVSCLGLAGNLETQYF
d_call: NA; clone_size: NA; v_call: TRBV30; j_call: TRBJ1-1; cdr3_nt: TGTGCCTGGAGGGTCAGGGCTTCCGTGAACACTGAACCTTTCTTT; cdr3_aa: CAWRVRASVNTEPFF
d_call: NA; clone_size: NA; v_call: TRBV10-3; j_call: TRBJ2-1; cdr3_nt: TGTGCCATCAGTGATCGGGCATCCGAGCACAATGAGCAGTTCTTC; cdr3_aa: CAISDRASEHNEQFF
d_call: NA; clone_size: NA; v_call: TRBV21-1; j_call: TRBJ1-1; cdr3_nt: TGTGCCAGCAGCGGAGGGAGCAGGGCTCCGGCTGAAGCTTTCTTT; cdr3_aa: CASSGGSRAPAEAFF
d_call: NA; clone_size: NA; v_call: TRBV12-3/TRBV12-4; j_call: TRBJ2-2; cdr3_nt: TGTGCCAGCAGCCCCGGTTGGGGTATAGGGGAGCTGTTTTTT; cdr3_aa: CASSPGWGIGELFF
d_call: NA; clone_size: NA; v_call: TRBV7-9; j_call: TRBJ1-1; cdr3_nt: TGTGCCAGCAGCTTAGACCTCAGGGTGGGGACCACTGAAGCTTTCTTT; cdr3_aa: CASSLDLRVGTTEAFF